This TCR beta chain was identified during a study of a mutant IDH1 vaccine in newly diagnosed glioma. On the study more broadly: Radiotherapy alone preceded vaccination by 4-6 weeks; alternatively, vaccination started with temozolomide cycles. Most patients had radiochemotherapy with temozolomide before enrollment; others had one alone.

The assay was immunoSEQ multiplex PCR, and TCRdb's table has in-frame clones only and misses some. The data show about 74,000 clones, around nine tenths seen once. The time point here: week 35, safety follow-up. Each dose of the vaccine consisted of 300 ug of mutant IDH1 20-mer peptide, with topical imiquimod. A few counts support this clone. No antigen is known for it. Sequences were derived from PBMCs, sampled from a glioma patient whose treatment included an IDH1 peptide vaccine. The source is a man younger than 40 with glioma.

The CDR3 DNA is TGTGCCAGCAGTTTAAAACAGGGTGAAGGCTACACCTTC. Translation: CASSLKQGEGYTF. V usage is TRBV27 and J usage is TRBJ1-2; a possible D gene is TRBD1 (6 bases). V shed 2 bases and J shed 8 bases, with 12 bases lying between them. CDR1 MNHEY and CDR2 SMNVEV come from the germline V gene (reference sequence). This CDR3 region has 13 residues.